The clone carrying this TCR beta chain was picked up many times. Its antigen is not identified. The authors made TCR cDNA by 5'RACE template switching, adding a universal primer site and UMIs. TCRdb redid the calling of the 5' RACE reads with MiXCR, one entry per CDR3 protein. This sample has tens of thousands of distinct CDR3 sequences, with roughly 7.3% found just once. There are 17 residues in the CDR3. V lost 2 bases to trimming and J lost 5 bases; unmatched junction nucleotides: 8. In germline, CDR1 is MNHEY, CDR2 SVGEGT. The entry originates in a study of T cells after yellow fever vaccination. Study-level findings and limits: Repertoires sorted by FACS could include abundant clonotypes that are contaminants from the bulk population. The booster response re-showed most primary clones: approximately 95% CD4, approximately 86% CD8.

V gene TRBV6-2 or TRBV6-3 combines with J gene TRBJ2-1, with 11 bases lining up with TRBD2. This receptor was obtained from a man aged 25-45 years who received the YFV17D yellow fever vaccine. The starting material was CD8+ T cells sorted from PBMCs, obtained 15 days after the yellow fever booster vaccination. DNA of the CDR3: TGTGCCAGCAGTTACCTAACTAGCGGGAGTCTGAACAATGAGCAGTTCTTC. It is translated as CASSYLTSGSLNNEQFF.